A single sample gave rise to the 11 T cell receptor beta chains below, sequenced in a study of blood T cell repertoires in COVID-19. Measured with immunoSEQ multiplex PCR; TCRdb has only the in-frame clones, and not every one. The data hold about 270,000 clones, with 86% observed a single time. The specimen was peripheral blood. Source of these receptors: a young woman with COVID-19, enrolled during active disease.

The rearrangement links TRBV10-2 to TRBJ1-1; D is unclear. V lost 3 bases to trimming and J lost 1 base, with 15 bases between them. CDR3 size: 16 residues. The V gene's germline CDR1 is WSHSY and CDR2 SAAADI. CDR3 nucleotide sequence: TGCGCCAGCAGTGACTTCGAGGTGGGTGGGAACACTGAAGCTTTCTTT. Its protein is CASSDFEVGGNTEAFF.

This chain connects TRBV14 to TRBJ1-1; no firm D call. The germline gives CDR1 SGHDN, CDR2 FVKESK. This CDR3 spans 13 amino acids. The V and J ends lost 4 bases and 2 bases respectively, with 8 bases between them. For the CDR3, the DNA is TGTGCCAGCAGCCTACAGAGCAACACTGAAGCTTTCTTT. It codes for CASSLQSNTEAFF.

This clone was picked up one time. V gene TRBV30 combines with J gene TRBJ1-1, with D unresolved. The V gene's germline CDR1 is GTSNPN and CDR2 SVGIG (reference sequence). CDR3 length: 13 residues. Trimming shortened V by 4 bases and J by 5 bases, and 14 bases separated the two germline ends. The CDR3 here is CAWNSALGTEAFF. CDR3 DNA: TGTGCCTGGAATAGCGCACTGGGGACTGAAGCTTTCTTT.

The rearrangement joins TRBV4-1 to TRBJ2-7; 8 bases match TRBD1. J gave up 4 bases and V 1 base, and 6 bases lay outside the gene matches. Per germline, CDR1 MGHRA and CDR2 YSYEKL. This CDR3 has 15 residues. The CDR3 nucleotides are TGCGCCAGCAGCCAAGCTGGGACAGGCGGGTACGAGCAGTACTTC. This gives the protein CASSQAGTGGYEQYF.

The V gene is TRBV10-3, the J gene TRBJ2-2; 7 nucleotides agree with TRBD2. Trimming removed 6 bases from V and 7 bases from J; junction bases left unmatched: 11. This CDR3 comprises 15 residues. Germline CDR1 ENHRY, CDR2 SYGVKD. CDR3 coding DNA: TGTGCCATCAGCACCGATGGGGGGGAGTACGGGGAGCTGTTTTTT. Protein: CAISTDGGEYGELFF.

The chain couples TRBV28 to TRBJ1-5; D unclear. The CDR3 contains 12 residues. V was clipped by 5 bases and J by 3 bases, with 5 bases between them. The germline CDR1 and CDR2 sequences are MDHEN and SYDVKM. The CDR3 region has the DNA TGTGCCAGCAGTCCCCTCAATCAGCCCCAGCATTTT. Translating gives CASSPLNQPQHF. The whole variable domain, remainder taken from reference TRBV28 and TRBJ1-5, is DVKVTQSSRYLVKRTGEKVFLECVQDMDHENMFWYRQDPGLGLRLIYFSYDVKMKEKGDIPEGYSVSREKKERFSLILESASTNQTSMYLCASSPLNQPQHFGDGTRLSIL.

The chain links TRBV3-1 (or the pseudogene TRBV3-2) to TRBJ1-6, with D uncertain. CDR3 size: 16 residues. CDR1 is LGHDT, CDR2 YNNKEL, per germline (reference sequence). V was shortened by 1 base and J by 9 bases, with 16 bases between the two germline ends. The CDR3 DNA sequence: TGTGCCAGCAGCCAAGGGTTAGATTTACAGATTTCACCCCTCCACTTT. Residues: CASSQGLDLQISPLHF.

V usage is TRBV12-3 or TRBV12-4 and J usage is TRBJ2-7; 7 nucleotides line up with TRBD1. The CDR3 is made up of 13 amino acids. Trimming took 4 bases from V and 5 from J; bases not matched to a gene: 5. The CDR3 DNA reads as TGTGCCAGCAGTTCACTGACAGGGAACGAGCAGTACTTC. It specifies CASSSLTGNEQYF.

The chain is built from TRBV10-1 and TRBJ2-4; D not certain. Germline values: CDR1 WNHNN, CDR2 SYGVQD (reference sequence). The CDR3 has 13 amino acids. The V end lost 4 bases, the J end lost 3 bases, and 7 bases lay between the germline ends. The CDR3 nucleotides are TGCGCCAGCAGTGCGAGTATCAAAAACATTCAGTACTTC. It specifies CASSASIKNIQYF.

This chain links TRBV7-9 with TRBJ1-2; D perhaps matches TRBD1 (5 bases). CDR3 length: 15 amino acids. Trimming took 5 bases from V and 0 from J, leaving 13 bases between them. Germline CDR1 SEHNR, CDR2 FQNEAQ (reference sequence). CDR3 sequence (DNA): TGTGCCAGCAGCAAAGACAGAATAGCTAACTATGGCTACACCTTC. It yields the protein CASSKDRIANYGYTF.

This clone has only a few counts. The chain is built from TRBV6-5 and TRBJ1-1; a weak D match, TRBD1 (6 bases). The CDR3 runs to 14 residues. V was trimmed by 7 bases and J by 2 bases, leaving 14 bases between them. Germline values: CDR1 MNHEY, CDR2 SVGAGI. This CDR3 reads CASTSWGHNTEAFF. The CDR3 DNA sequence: TGTGCCAGCACTTCATGGGGACACAACACTGAAGCTTTCTTT.